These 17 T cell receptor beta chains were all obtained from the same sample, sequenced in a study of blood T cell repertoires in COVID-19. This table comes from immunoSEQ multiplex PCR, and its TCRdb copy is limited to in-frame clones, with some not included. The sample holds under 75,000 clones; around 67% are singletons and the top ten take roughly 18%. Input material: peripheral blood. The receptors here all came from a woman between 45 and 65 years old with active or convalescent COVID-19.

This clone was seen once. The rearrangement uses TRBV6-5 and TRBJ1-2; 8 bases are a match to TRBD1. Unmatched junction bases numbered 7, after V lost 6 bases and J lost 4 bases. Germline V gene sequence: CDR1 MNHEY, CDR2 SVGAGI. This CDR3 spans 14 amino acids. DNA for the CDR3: TGTGCCAGCAGCCGCGGACAGGGTGGCTATGGCTACACCTTC. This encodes CASSRGQGGYGYTF.

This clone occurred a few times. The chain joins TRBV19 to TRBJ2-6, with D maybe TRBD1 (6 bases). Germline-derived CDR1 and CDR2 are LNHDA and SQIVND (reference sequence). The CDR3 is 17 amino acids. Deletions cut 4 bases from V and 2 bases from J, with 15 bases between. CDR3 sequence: CASSSLDRDTGANVLTF. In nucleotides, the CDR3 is TGTGCCAGTAGTAGCCTCGACCGGGACACTGGGGCCAACGTCCTGACTTTC.

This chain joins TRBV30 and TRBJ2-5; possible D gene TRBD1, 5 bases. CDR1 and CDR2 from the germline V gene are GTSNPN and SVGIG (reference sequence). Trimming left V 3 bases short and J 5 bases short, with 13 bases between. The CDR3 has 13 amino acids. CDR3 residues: CAWRRQGWETQYF. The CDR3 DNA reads TGTGCCTGGAGAAGGCAGGGATGGGAGACCCAGTACTTC.

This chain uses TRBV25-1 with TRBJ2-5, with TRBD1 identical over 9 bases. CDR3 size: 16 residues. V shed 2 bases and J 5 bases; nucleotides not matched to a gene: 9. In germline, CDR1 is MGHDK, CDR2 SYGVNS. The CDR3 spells CASSEHTGGDFETQYF. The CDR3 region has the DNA TGTGCCAGCAGTGAACACACAGGGGGCGACTTTGAGACCCAGTACTTC.

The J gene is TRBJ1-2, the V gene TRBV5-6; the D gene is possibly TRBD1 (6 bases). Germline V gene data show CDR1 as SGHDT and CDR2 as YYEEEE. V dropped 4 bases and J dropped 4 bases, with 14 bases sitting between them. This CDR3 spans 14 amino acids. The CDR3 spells CASSQTDRSYGYTF. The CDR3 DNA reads TGTGCCAGCAGCCAGACCGACAGGAGCTATGGCTACACCTTC.

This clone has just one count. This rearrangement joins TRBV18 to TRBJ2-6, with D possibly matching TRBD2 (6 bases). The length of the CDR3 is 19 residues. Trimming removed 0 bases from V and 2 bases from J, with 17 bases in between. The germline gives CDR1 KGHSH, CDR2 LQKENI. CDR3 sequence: CASSPPGSWGVTGANVLTF. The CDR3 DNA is TGTGCCAGCTCACCACCGGGAAGTTGGGGGGTCACTGGGGCCAACGTCCTGACTTTC.

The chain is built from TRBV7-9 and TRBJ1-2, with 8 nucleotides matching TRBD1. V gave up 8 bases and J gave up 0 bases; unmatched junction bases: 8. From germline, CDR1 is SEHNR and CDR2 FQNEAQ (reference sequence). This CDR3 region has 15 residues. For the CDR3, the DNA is TGTGCCAGCGTCCAGGGGGCCTTCGCTAACTATGGCTACACCTTC. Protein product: CASVQGAFANYGYTF.

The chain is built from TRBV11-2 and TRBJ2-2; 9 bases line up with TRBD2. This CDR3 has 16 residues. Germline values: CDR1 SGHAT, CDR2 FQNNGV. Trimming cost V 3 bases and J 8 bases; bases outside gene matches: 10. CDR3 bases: TGTGCCAGCAGCTTTAGCGGGAGTTCAACCTGGGGGGAGCTGTTTTTT. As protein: CASSFSGSSTWGELFF.

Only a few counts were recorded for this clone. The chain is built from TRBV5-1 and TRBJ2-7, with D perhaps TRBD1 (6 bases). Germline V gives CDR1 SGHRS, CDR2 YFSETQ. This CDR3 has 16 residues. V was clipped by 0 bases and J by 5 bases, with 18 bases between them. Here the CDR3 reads CASSLGVAQGLHEQYF. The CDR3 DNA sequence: TGCGCCAGCAGCTTGGGAGTAGCGCAGGGGCTCCACGAGCAGTACTTC.

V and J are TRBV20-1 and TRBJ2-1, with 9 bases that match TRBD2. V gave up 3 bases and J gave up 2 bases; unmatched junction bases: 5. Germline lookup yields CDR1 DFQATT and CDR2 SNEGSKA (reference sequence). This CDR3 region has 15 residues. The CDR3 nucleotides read TGCAGTGCTAGTGAGACTAGCGGAGCCTACAATGAGCAGTTCTTC. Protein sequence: CSASETSGAYNEQFF.

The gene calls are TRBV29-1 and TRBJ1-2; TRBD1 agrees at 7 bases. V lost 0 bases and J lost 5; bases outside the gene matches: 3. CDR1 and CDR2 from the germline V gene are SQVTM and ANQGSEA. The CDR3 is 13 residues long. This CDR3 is CSVEDRGEYGYTF. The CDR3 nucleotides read TGCAGCGTTGAAGACAGGGGGGAATATGGCTACACCTTC. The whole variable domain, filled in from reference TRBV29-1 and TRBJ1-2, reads SAVISQKPSRDICQRGTSLTIQCQVDSQVTMMFWYRQQPGQSLTLIATANQGSEATYESGFVIDKFPISRPNLTFSTLTVSNMSPEDSSIYLCSVEDRGEYGYTFGSGTRLTVV.

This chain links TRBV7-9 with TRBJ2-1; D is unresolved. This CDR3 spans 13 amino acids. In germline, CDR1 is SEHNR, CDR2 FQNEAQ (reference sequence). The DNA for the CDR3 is TGTGCTACACTAATTGTGGTCGGAAATGAGCAGTTCTTC. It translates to CATLIVVGNEQFF.

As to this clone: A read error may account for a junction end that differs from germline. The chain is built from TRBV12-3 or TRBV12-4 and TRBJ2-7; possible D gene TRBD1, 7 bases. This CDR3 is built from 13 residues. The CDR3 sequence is CASSPHRQGREFF. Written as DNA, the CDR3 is TGTGCCAGCAGTCCCCACCGACAGGGACGGGAGTTCTTC.

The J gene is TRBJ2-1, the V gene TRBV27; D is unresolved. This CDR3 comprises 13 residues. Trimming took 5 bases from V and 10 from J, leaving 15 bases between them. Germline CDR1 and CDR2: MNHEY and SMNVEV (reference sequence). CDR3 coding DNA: TGTGCCAGCAGTCCGCCCCCACTATACGAGCAGTTCTTC. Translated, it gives CASSPPPLYEQFF.

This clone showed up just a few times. The CDR3 region has the DNA TGTGCCAGTAGTATTACGATTTTCGGTAGTAGTTACGAGCAGTACTTC. Protein: CASSITIFGSSYEQYF. V is TRBV19 and J is TRBJ2-7; D is unresolved. The CDR3 has 16 amino acids. The V and J ends lost 3 bases and 4 bases respectively, with 19 bases between them. Germline assignment: CDR1 LNHDA and CDR2 SQIVND (reference sequence).

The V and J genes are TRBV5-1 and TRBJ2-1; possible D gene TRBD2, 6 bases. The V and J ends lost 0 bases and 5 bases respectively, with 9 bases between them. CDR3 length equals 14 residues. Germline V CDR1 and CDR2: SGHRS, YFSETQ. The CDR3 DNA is TGCGCCAGCAGCTTGGCAGTAGCGGACAATGAGCAGTTCTTC. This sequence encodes CASSLAVADNEQFF.

The CDR3, as DNA: TGTGCCAGCAGCTTAGGGCCCTGGGGACTTACTAAAAACATTCAGTACTTC. It specifies CASSLGPWGLTKNIQYF. This chain links TRBV11-2 with TRBJ2-4; D might be TRBD2 (6 bases). Between the trimmed V and J ends, which lost 1 base and 4 bases, there was a span of 17 bases. Per germline, CDR1 SGHAT and CDR2 FQNNGV. The CDR3 loop spans 17 amino acids.